This T cell receptor beta chain was recorded in a study of blood T cell repertoires in COVID-19. In the study overall: T cells, B-cell-depleted T cells, or PBMCs supplied cDNA or gDNA.

Source study methods: Nucleated cell number was recorded as an estimate derived from reference gene primer amplification. Libraries were prepared by immunoSEQ multiplex PCR; TCRdb keeps only in-frame clonotypes and omits some of them. V and J calls and clone size are those listed in that table; D and trimming were worked out from the DNA. Among around 130,000 clones listed, more than 65% were seen once. The germline CDR1 and CDR2 sequences are LNHDA and SQIVND (reference sequence). CDR3 size: 15 residues. V dropped 2 bases and J dropped 5 bases, with 12 bases sitting between them. This receptor was identified in a human donor in a cohort sampled during active COVID-19. The sequenced material came from peripheral blood. The gene calls are TRBV19 and TRBJ2-2; D is unresolved. CDR3 nucleotide sequence: TGTGCCAGTAGTATAACGGGTCCGCGGACCGGGGAGCTGTTTTTT. It is translated as CASSITGPRTGELFF. The full variable domain, its missing parts supplied by reference TRBV19 and TRBJ2-2, is DGGITQSPKYLFRKEGQNVTLSCEQNLNHDAMYWYRQDPGQGLRLIYYSQIVNDFQKGDIAEGYSVSREKKESFPLTVTSAQKNPTAFYLCASSITGPRTGELFFGEGSRLTVL.